The 22 T cell receptor beta chains below all came from one sample that was sequenced in a study of blood T cell repertoires in COVID-19. Profiled with immunoSEQ multiplex PCR; TCRdb holds only in-frame clones, not every one. The sample holds approximately 500,000 clones; 85% to 90% are singletons and the top ten take 7.8%. Sequenced: peripheral blood. Receptors originate from a woman aged 45-65 years with COVID-19, enrolled during active disease.

The V gene is TRBV5-4, the J gene TRBJ2-5; 8 bases are shared with TRBD2. The junction had 2 bases not matched to a gene; V was cut back by 0 bases and J by 1 base. Per the germline V gene, CDR1 is SGHNT and CDR2 is YYREEE (reference sequence). The CDR3 covers 15 residues. CDR3 coding DNA: TGTGCCAGCAGCTTGGGACTAGCGCTCCAAGAGACCCAGTACTTC. It codes for CASSLGLALQETQYF.

The chain combines TRBV25-1 with TRBJ1-2; possible D gene TRBD1, 6 bases. This CDR3 region has 14 residues. The germline V gene encodes CDR1 MGHDK and CDR2 SYGVNS. Deletions cut 3 bases from V and 12 bases from J, with 20 bases between. CDR3 amino acids: CASSDGKGEWKHTF. The CDR3 nucleotides are TGTGCCAGCAGTGACGGAAAGGGGGAGTGGAAACACACCTTC.

The genes are TRBV30 and TRBJ1-1, with TRBD1 matching over 8 bases. The CDR3 totals 16 residues. In germline, CDR1 is GTSNPN, CDR2 SVGIG (reference sequence). Unmatched junction bases numbered 12, after V lost 0 bases and J lost 6 bases. CDR3 sequence: CAWSVWSDRVQPEAFF. CDR3 nucleotide sequence: TGTGCCTGGAGTGTATGGTCGGACAGGGTCCAACCTGAAGCTTTCTTT.

CDR3 protein: CASSIASFGDLYEQYF. The CDR3 DNA reads TGTGCCAGTAGTATAGCTTCCTTCGGGGATCTCTACGAGCAGTACTTC. The rearrangement joins TRBV19 to TRBJ2-7; maybe TRBD2 (5 bases). The germline gives CDR1 LNHDA, CDR2 SQIVND (reference sequence). Trimming left V 1 base short and J 3 bases short, with 16 bases between. The CDR3 loop spans 16 amino acids.

The chain uses TRBV6-5 and TRBJ1-2; a weak D match, TRBD1 (5 bases). The V gene lost 2 bases and the J gene lost 1 base, with 11 bases spanning the gap. The germline CDR1 and CDR2 sequences are MNHEY and SVGAGI. The CDR3 spans 15 residues. The CDR3 region is CASSYPLTVNYGYTF. For the CDR3, the DNA is TGTGCCAGCAGTTACCCCCTGACAGTTAACTATGGCTACACCTTC.

In the case of this clone: Possible read error: a much larger clone is one base away. In the same sample, other DNA sequences code for this CDR3. CDR3 nucleotides: TGCGCCAGCAGCCGACAGGGGAATCAGCCCCAGCATTTT. Its translation is CASSRQGNQPQHF. The V call is TRBV5-1, the J call TRBJ1-5, with TRBD1 matching 8 bases. The CDR3 sequence is 13 residues long. Germline CDR1 SGHRS, CDR2 YFSETQ. V was clipped by 4 bases and J by 4 bases; unmatched bases: 1.

This clone came up once. V usage is TRBV7-9 and J usage is TRBJ2-1, with 8 bases aligning to TRBD1. This CDR3 has 15 residues. J gave up 5 bases and V 5 bases, and 8 bases lay outside the gene matches. CDR1 and CDR2 (germline): SEHNR, FQNEAQ (reference sequence). CDR3 sequence (DNA): TGTGCCAGCAGCCCGCGACAGGGGTGGGACAATGAGCAGTTCTTC. Translated: CASSPRQGWDNEQFF.

J is TRBJ2-4 and V is TRBV19, with D possibly TRBD2 on 6 matching bases. Trimming took off 11 bases at V and 8 bases at J, with 19 bases between the two ends. The CDR3 has 13 residues. The germline V gene has CDR1 LNHDA and CDR2 SQIVND (reference sequence). CDR3 loop: CASSMGGMDIQYF. The CDR3 DNA reads TGTGCCTCCTCAATGGGAGGCATGGACATTCAGTACTTC. Looking up the rest from reference TRBV19 and TRBJ2-4 gives the full variable domain: DGGITQSPKYLFRKEGQNVTLSCEQNLNHDAMYWYRQDPGQGLRLIYYSQIVNDFQKGDIAEGYSVSREKKESFPLTVTSAQKNPTAFYLCASSMGGMDIQYFGAGTRLSVL.

This sequence joins TRBV7-2 and TRBJ2-7; tentatively, D is TRBD2 (5 bases). The CDR3 covers 14 residues. Germline V gives CDR1 SGHTA, CDR2 FQGNSA. V was clipped by 5 bases and J by 0 bases, with 11 bases between them. CDR3 protein: CASSVAGISYEQYF. As DNA, the CDR3 is TGTGCCAGCAGCGTCGCCGGGATCTCCTACGAGCAGTACTTC.

The V call is TRBV5-8, the J call TRBJ2-5; the D gene is possibly TRBD2 (5 bases). The V end was cut by 6 bases, the J end by 0 bases, with 9 bases between. Germline lookup yields CDR1 SGHTS and CDR2 YDEGEE. The CDR3 is made up of 13 amino acids. In nucleotides, the CDR3 is TGTGCCAGCAACACGGGGTACCAAGAGACCCAGTACTTC. Translation gives CASNTGYQETQYF.

The rearrangement links TRBV12-3 or TRBV12-4 to TRBJ2-5; D is unresolved. V was cut by 3 bases and J by 2 bases, with 7 bases left in between. The CDR3 runs 13 residues. The CDR3 sequence is CASSFTNQETQYF. CDR3 nucleotide sequence: TGTGCCAGCAGTTTCACTAATCAAGAGACCCAGTACTTC.

This chain links TRBV6-5 with TRBJ2-1, with 9 bases aligning to TRBD1. CDR1 and CDR2 from the germline V gene are MNHEY and SVGAGI. Trimming removed 7 bases from V and 1 base from J; junction bases left unmatched: 5. The CDR3 has 15 amino acids. CDR3 sequence reads: CASTTGGRSYNEQFF. CDR3 sequence (DNA): TGTGCCAGCACTACAGGGGGCAGGTCCTACAATGAGCAGTTCTTC.

CDR3 protein: CASSSASGPETQYF. For the CDR3, the DNA is TGTGCCAGCAGTTCCGCTAGCGGTCCCGAGACCCAGTACTTC. The chain recombines TRBV28 with TRBJ2-5; TRBD2 aligns across 7 bases. Germline values: CDR1 MDHEN, CDR2 SYDVKM. The CDR3 loop spans 14 amino acids. J gave up 5 bases and V 4 bases, and 7 bases lay outside the gene matches.

This sequence joins TRBV6-1 and TRBJ1-2; tentatively, D is TRBD1 (5 bases). The CDR3 extends over 13 amino acids. CDR1 MNHNS and CDR2 SASEGT come from the germline V gene. With 2 bases removed from V and 4 bases from J, the gap between germline ends came to 8 bases. The CDR3, as DNA: TGTGCCAGCAGTGAACCAGGGATCTATGGCTACACCTTC. Translating it yields CASSEPGIYGYTF.

The chain couples TRBV7-3 to TRBJ2-3; D is perhaps TRBD1 (6 bases). Trimming cost V 3 bases and J 3 bases, with 7 bases left between them. Germline lookup yields CDR1 SGHTA and CDR2 FQGTGA. The CDR3 consists of 13 residues. CDR3 residues: CASSLTGTDTQYF. The CDR3 bases are TGTGCCAGCAGCTTGACAGGTACAGATACGCAGTATTTT.

The genes are TRBV14 and TRBJ2-2, with TRBD1 identical over 7 bases. Germline loops: CDR1 SGHDN, CDR2 FVKESK. Losses at the gene ends were 0 bases for V and 5 bases for J; bases not matched to a gene: 3. The CDR3 is made up of 15 amino acids. The CDR3 loop reads CASSQERGRTGELFF. For the CDR3, the DNA is TGTGCCAGCAGCCAAGAGAGGGGGCGAACCGGGGAGCTGTTTTTT.

The chain employs TRBV2 and TRBJ1-6, with no clear D. Germline V gene sequence: CDR1 SNHLY, CDR2 FYNNEI. This CDR3 comprises 13 residues. With 6 bases removed from V and 8 bases from J, the gap between germline ends came to 11 bases. CDR3 sequence reads: CASREGTYSPLHF. CDR3 nucleotide sequence: TGTGCCAGCAGGGAGGGTACCTATTCACCCCTCCACTTT.

This chain connects TRBV5-1 to TRBJ2-7, with 9 nucleotides matching TRBD1. The length of the CDR3 is 16 residues. Trimming at V came to 5 bases and at J to 1 base, leaving 10 bases not matched to a gene. Looked up from germline, CDR1 is SGHRS and CDR2 is YFSETQ. CDR3 in DNA: TGCGCCAGCAGAAGGGATAACAGGGGGCTGTCCTACGAGCAGTACTTC. Translated, it gives CASRRDNRGLSYEQYF.

The chain employs TRBV12-3 or TRBV12-4 and TRBJ2-5; D not certain. The ends were cut back, 3 bases at V and 2 bases at J, with 7 bases in the middle. The CDR3 has 13 amino acids. The CDR3 reads CASSFMTQETQYF. The CDR3 DNA follows: TGTGCCAGCAGTTTTATGACACAAGAGACCCAGTACTTC.

V usage is TRBV10-2 and J usage is TRBJ1-1; D gene ambiguous. The germline CDR1 and CDR2 sequences are WSHSY and SAAADI. V was trimmed by 4 bases and J by 1 base, leaving 16 bases between them. This CDR3 contains 16 residues. CDR3 coding DNA: TGCGCCAGCAGTGGGCGCGACGGGGAACCGAACACTGAAGCTTTCTTT. Translation: CASSGRDGEPNTEAFF.

The V call is TRBV7-3, the J call TRBJ2-1; TRBD2 might be the D (5 bases). Germline CDR1 reads SGHTA; CDR2 reads FQGTGA. The CDR3 is made up of 14 amino acids. The germline V and J ends were trimmed by 5 bases and 0 bases, with 8 bases remaining between them. CDR3 sequence (DNA): TGTGCCAGCAGCCCCGGACTCTCCTACAATGAGCAGTTCTTC. Amino acids: CASSPGLSYNEQFF.

The genes are TRBV4-1 and TRBJ2-3; TRBD2 agrees at 9 bases. Germline V CDR1 and CDR2: MGHRA, YSYEKL. This CDR3 has 15 residues. The ends lost 8 bases at V and 4 bases at J; junction bases unmatched: 10. This CDR3 reads CASRRRAGGPDTQYF. The CDR3 bases are TGCGCCAGCCGGCGGCGAGCGGGGGGCCCAGATACGCAGTATTTT.